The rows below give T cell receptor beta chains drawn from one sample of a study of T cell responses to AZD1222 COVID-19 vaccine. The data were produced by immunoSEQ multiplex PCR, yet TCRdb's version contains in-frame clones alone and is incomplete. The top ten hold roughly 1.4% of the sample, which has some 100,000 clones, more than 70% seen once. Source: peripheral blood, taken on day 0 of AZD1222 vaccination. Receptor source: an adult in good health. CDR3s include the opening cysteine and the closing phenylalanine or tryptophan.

CDR3: CASHKGGDTEAFF
V: TRBV28
J: TRBJ1-1

CDR3: CASIETGTPNSPLHF
V: TRBV28
J: TRBJ1-6

CDR3: CASSHIGVAGANVLTF
V: TRBV4-3
J: TRBJ2-6

CDR3: CAWRTIRGTPEAFF
V: TRBV30
J: TRBJ1-1

CDR3: CASRSGSTGEPYSYNEQFF
V: TRBV28
J: TRBJ2-1

CDR3: CASSLEREQYF
V: TRBV12-3/TRBV12-4
J: TRBJ2-7

CDR3: CASSVSGSTYEQFF
V: TRBV9
J: TRBJ2-1

CDR3: CASSYSPAWVEQYF
V: TRBV6-5
J: TRBJ2-7

CDR3: CASSLQEYTEAFF
V: TRBV11-3
J: TRBJ1-1

CDR3: CSMGAGNEAFF
V: TRBV29-1
J: TRBJ1-1

CDR3: CASSQDDAAWGETQYF
V: TRBV4-1
J: TRBJ2-5

CDR3: CASSRLRGEGYSNQPQHF
V: TRBV28
J: TRBJ1-5

CDR3: CASSKVYEAFF
V: TRBV6-5
J: TRBJ1-1

CDR3: CAWSFLLEGEQFF
V: TRBV30
J: TRBJ2-1

CDR3: CASSQSGRANEQYF
V: TRBV3-1/TRBV3-2
J: TRBJ2-7

CDR3: CASSFRLAGNTDTQYF
V: TRBV5-4
J: TRBJ2-3

CDR3: CASSLPGLAGGEQYF
V: TRBV27
J: TRBJ2-7

CDR3: CASRGDLDEKLFF
V: TRBV28
J: TRBJ1-4

CDR3: CASSLKSETGGIQRYF
V: TRBV11-2
J: TRBJ2-7

CDR3: CASSPQDRGYGYTF
V: TRBV28
J: TRBJ1-2

CDR3: CASSSTTGITEAFF
V: TRBV14
J: TRBJ1-1

CDR3: CASSPRDSSNGYTF
V: TRBV18
J: TRBJ1-2

CDR3: CASSLPEYSYEQYF
V: TRBV2
J: TRBJ2-7

CDR3: CASSPQGPSSPLHF
V: TRBV18
J: TRBJ1-6

CDR3: CASSTDANYGYTF
V: TRBV28
J: TRBJ1-2

CDR3: CASSLLGEGSHIQYF
V: TRBV28
J: TRBJ2-4

CDR3: CASTSPPSGTPNTGELFF
V: TRBV5-1
J: TRBJ2-2

CDR3: CASRTDRGTREAFF
V: TRBV6-6
J: TRBJ1-1

CDR3: CASSFSGGSDEQFF
V: TRBV7-9
J: TRBJ2-1

CDR3: CASSPLSGRGYNEQFF
V: TRBV27
J: TRBJ2-1

CDR3: CATSGPMNTEAFF
V: TRBV15
J: TRBJ1-1

CDR3: CANGREQNTEAFF
V: TRBV2
J: TRBJ1-1

CDR3: CASLTRVGTEAFF
V: TRBV19
J: TRBJ1-1

CDR3: CASSLANSLYSNQPQHF
V: TRBV7-2
J: TRBJ1-5

CDR3: CASSRATGGSYNEQFF
V: TRBV18
J: TRBJ2-1

CDR3: CAISETGNTEAFF
V: TRBV10-3
J: TRBJ1-1

CDR3: CASGGQALWGYTF
V: TRBV12-3/TRBV12-4
J: TRBJ1-2

CDR3: CASSLGQGGEKLFF
V: TRBV5-1
J: TRBJ1-4

CDR3: CASSQEGNNQPQHF
V: TRBV14
J: TRBJ1-5

CDR3: CASSADRVLGAFF
V: TRBV25-1
J: TRBJ1-1

CDR3: CATSRDRTTMGYTF
V: TRBV15
J: TRBJ1-2

CDR3: CASSQGQGAVEETQYF
V: TRBV14
J: TRBJ2-5

CDR3: CAIRPGSGQGADEQYF
V: TRBV10-3
J: TRBJ2-7

CDR3: CASSPGQGSEQYF
V: TRBV27
J: TRBJ2-7

CDR3: CASSPEGTGGVPPLF
V: TRBV18
J: TRBJ2-1

CDR3: CSVELAGGSGVPDTQYF
V: TRBV29-1
J: TRBJ2-3

CDR3: CAWSALTSNEKLFF
V: TRBV30
J: TRBJ1-4

CDR3: CASSGGQGPSSSYNEQFF
V: TRBV9
J: TRBJ2-1

CDR3: CASSDSPTDTQYF
V: TRBV6-4
J: TRBJ2-3

CDR3: CASSLIQPTEAFF
V: TRBV28
J: TRBJ1-1

CDR3: CASSFLEGYEQYF
V: TRBV28
J: TRBJ2-7

CDR3: CASRGDSTTGLFF
V: TRBV6-5
J: TRBJ1-4

CDR3: CASSLDELVIRNEQFF
V: TRBV7-6
J: TRBJ2-1

CDR3: CASSLGGGTGELFF
V: TRBV11-2
J: TRBJ2-2

CDR3: CASSTLRDTRIQETQYF
V: TRBV19
J: TRBJ2-5

CDR3: CASSPGQGLRGDTQYF
V: TRBV7-2
J: TRBJ2-3

CDR3: CSVRQVGAPNSPLHF
V: TRBV29-1
J: TRBJ1-6

CDR3: CASSLSGPRQPQHF
V: TRBV7-2
J: TRBJ1-5

CDR3: CASSPTGTNLPNEQFF
V: TRBV5-1
J: TRBJ2-1